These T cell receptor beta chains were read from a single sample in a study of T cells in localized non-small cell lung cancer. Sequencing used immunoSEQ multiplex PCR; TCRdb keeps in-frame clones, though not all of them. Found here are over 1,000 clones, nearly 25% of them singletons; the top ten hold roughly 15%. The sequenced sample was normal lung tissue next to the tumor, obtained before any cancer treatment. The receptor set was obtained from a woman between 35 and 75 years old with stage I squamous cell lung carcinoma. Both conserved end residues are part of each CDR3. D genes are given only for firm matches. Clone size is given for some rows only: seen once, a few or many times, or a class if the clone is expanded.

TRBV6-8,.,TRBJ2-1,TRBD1,CASSYGTGGRNEQFF,TGTGCCAGCAGTTACGGGACAGGGGGCCGGAATGAGCAGTTCTTC
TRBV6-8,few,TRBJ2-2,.,CASSYSTLNTGELFF,TGTGCCAGCAGTTACTCGACGCTGAACACCGGGGAGCTGTTTTTT
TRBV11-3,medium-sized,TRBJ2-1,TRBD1,CASSLGTGKTYNEQFF,TGTGCCAGCAGCTTGGGGACAGGGAAAACCTACAATGAGCAGTTCTTC
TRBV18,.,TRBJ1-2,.,CASSPPTESYGYTF,TGTGCCAGCTCACCACCGACGGAGTCCTATGGCTACACCTTC
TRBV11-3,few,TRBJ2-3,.,CASSLTTSTDTQYF,TGTGCCAGCAGCTTAACCACCAGCACAGATACGCAGTATTTT
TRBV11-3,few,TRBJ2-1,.,CASSLAPGPYNEQFF,TGTGCCAGCAGCTTGGCCCCGGGCCCGTACAATGAGCAGTTCTTC
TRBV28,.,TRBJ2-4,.,CASRTGYKNIQYF,TGTGCCAGCCGTACGGGATACAAAAACATTCAGTACTTC
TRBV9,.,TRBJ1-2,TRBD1,CASSEIQDRALYGYTF,TGTGCCAGCAGTGAGATCCAGGACAGGGCTCTATATGGCTACACCTTC
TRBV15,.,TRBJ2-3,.,CATSPQGGTGGLTDTQYF,TGTGCCACCAGCCCCCAAGGGGGAACGGGGGGCCTCACAGATACGCAGTATTTT
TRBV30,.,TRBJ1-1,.,CAWKPGSATEAFF,TGTGCCTGGAAGCCTGGGTCGGCCACTGAAGCTTTCTTT
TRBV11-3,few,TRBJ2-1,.,CASSLFSSYNEQFF,TGTGCCAGCAGCTTGTTCTCCAGTTACAATGAGCAGTTCTTC
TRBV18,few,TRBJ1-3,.,CASSHGGATGNTIYF,TGTGCCAGCTCACATGGCGGAGCTACTGGAAACACCATATATTTT
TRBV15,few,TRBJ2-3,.,CATSRTTGGSDTQYF,TGTGCCACCAGCAGAACGACAGGTGGCTCAGATACGCAGTATTTT
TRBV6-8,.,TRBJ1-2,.,CASSQSGGDSNYGYTF,TGTGCCAGCAGCCAAAGCGGGGGAGATAGTAACTATGGCTACACCTTC
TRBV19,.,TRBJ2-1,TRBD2,CASSNLLAGGHEQFF,TGTGCCAGTAGTAACCTGCTAGCGGGGGGCCATGAGCAGTTCTTC
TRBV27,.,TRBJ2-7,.,CASYGHSYEQYF,TGTGCCAGCTACGGGCACTCCTACGAGCAGTACTTC
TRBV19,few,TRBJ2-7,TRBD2,CASSLLAGGDEQYF,TGTGCCAGTAGCCTACTAGCGGGGGGAGACGAGCAGTACTTC
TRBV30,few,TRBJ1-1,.,CAWSSRTSSFTEAFF,TGTGCCTGGAGTTCCCGGACATCGTCATTTACTGAAGCTTTCTTT
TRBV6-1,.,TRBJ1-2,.,CASSEDPGRVNYGYTF,TGTGCCAGCAGTGAAGATCCGGGCAGAGTTAACTATGGCTACACCTTC
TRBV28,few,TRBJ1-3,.,CASSAPPGAGNTIYF,TGTGCCAGCAGTGCCCCGCCGGGTGCGGGAAACACCATATATTTT
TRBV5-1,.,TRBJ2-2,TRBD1,CASSLEGQGVSGELFF,TGCGCCAGCAGCTTAGAGGGACAGGGTGTGTCCGGGGAGCTGTTTTTT
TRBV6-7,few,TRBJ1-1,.,CASRERREAFF,TGTGCCAGCAGAGAAAGGAGAGAAGCTTTCTTT
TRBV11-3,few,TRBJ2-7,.,CASSFGDSPYGQYF,TGTGCCAGCAGCTTCGGGGACTCACCCTACGGGCAGTACTTC
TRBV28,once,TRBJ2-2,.,CASSDMGETTLGGELFF,TGTGCCAGCAGCGACATGGGAGAGACCACGCTCGGCGGGGAGCTGTTTTTT
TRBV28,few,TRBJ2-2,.,CASTRLVETGELFF,TGTGCCAGCACCAGACTAGTGGAGACCGGGGAGCTGTTTTTT
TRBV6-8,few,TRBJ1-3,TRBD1,CASSWDSEGATIYF,TGTGCCAGCAGTTGGGACAGTGAAGGGGCCACCATATATTTT
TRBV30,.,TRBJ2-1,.,CAWTYGAYNEQFF,TGTGCCTGGACGTATGGGGCCTACAATGAGCAGTTCTTC
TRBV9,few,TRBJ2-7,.,CASSVDAGPREQYF,TGTGCCAGCAGCGTAGATGCAGGACCCCGTGAGCAGTACTTC
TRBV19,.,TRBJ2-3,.,CASSMRLDTDTQYF,TGTGCCAGTAGTATGAGGCTAGACACAGATACGCAGTATTTT
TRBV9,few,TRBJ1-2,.,CASSSEVEGYTF,TGTGCCAGCAGCTCCGAGGTGGAGGGCTACACCTTC
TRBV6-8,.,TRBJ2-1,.,CASSYSTGGESNEQFF,TGTGCCAGCAGTTACTCGACCGGCGGAGAGAGCAATGAGCAGTTCTTC
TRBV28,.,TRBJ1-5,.,CASSPSDTSNQPQHF,TGTGCCAGCAGCCCCTCCGACACTAGCAATCAGCCCCAGCATTTT
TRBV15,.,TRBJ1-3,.,CATSQGGAGSGNTIYF,TGTGCCACCAGCCAAGGGGGGGCAGGTTCTGGAAACACCATATATTTT
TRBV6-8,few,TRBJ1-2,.,CASSPPGLFPYF,TGTGCCAGCAGTCCTCCGGGACTATTCCCTTACTTC
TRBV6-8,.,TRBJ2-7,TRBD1,CAITRTGSYEQYF,TGTGCCATCACACGGACAGGGTCCTACGAGCAGTACTTC
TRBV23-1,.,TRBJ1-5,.,CASSRRGIRPPRPQHF,TGCGCCAGCAGTCGCCGGGGGATCCGGCCTCCGCGGCCCCAGCATTTT
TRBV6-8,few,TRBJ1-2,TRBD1,CASSYQGQGAYGYTF,TGTGCCAGCAGTTACCAGGGACAGGGCGCCTATGGCTACACCTTC
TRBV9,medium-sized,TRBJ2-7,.,CASSEGVWEQYF,TGTGCCAGCAGCGAGGGAGTTTGGGAGCAGTACTTC
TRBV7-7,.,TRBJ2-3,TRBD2,CASSLKARLAGGADTQYF,TGTGCCAGCAGCTTAAAAGCCCGACTAGCGGGGGGGGCGGATACGCAGTATTTT
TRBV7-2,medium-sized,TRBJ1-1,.,CASSLGVTAEAFF,TGTGCCAGCAGCTTAGGAGTCACAGCTGAAGCTTTCTTT
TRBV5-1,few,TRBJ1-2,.,CASSLPSVAHGGYTF,TGCGCCAGCAGCTTGCCCTCGGTCGCCCATGGGGGCTACACCTTC
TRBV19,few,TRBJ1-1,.,CASSIDINSASEAFF,TGTGCCAGTAGTATAGATATCAACTCCGCCAGTGAAGCTTTCTTT
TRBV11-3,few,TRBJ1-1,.,CASSSAAGVDTEAFF,TGTGCCAGCAGCTCTGCCGCCGGGGTCGACACTGAAGCTTTCTTT
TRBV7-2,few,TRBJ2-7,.,CASSLGPNYEQYF,TGTGCCAGCAGCTTAGGGCCGAACTACGAGCAGTACTTC
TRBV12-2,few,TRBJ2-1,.,CASPLKAGGLGNEQFF,TGTGCAAGCCCCCTAAAGGCGGGAGGTCTTGGCAATGAGCAGTTCTTC
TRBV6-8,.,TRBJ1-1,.,CASSNDGGRAFF,TGTGCCAGCAGTAACGATGGGGGGAGGGCTTTCTTT
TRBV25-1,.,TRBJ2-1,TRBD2,CASSDIAGGPDNEQFF,TGTGCCAGCAGTGATATAGCGGGAGGGCCCGACAATGAGCAGTTCTTC
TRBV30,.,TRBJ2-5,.,CAWRGTGQGTQYF,TGTGCCTGGAGGGGAACGGGGCAAGGGACCCAGTACTTC
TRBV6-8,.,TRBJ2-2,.,CASSLAQGMAGELFF,TGTGCCAGCAGTCTGGCCCAGGGGATGGCCGGGGAGCTGTTTTTT
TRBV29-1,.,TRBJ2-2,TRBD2,CSVSRGLGGELFF,TGCAGCGTTTCGCGGGGGTTAGGCGGGGAGCTGTTTTTT
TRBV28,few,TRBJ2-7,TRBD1,CASSLEQDRAGEQYF,TGTGCCAGCAGTTTAGAGCAGGACAGGGCTGGGGAGCAGTACTTC
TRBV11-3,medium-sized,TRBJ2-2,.,CASSPTSDRTGELFF,TGTGCCAGCAGCCCTACCTCTGATCGCACCGGGGAGCTGTTTTTT
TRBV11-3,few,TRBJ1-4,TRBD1,CASSLGGQSNEKLFF,TGTGCCAGCAGCTTGGGGGGACAGTCTAATGAAAAACTGTTTTTT
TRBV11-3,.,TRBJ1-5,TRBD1,CASSLSGGWDNQPQHF,TGTGCCAGCAGCTTATCAGGGGGCTGGGACAATCAGCCCCAGCATTTT
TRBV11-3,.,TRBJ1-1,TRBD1,CASSAQGGWDTEAFF,TGTGCCAGCAGCGCCCAAGGGGGCTGGGACACTGAAGCTTTCTTT
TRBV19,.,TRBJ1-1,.,CASSPRLNTEAFF,TGTGCCAGTAGTCCCCGGTTGAACACTGAAGCTTTCTTT
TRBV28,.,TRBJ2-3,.,CASSSTGEDTDTQYF,TGTGCCAGCAGTTCCACGGGAGAGGACACAGATACGCAGTATTTT
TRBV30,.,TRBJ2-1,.,CACGSGYNEQFF,TGTGCCTGCGGGAGTGGGTACAATGAGCAGTTCTTC
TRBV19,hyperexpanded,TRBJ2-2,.,CASLDANTGELFF,TGTGCCAGCCTCGACGCGAACACCGGGGAGCTGTTTTTT